What follows is one TCR beta chain and its context. The data belong to a study of blood T cell repertoires in COVID-19. Study details: T cells, B-cell-depleted T cells, or PBMCs supplied cDNA or gDNA.

Only in-frame clones appear in the TCRdb table, and some are missing; sequencing was by immunoSEQ multiplex PCR. The sample has hundreds of thousands of clones, nearly 90% seen once. The CDR3 spans 15 residues. CDR1 and CDR2 (germline): LNHDA, SQIVND (reference sequence). The V and J ends lost 3 bases and 3 bases, in that order; junction bases with no gene match: 5. Participants' reported clinical history set cohort assignment. Sequenced material: PBMCs or T cells enriched from blood (not recorded which). The clonotype was recovered from a young woman with acute COVID-19. The chain carries TRBV19 and TRBJ1-5; 7 positions match TRBD1. The CDR3 sequence is CASSIRDSLNQPQHF. Here the CDR3 DNA reads TGTGCCAGTAGTATCCGGGACAGCCTCAATCAGCCCCAGCATTTT.